These T cell receptor beta chains were read from a single sample in a study of T cell responses to AZD1222 COVID-19 vaccine. Sequencing used immunoSEQ multiplex PCR; TCRdb keeps in-frame clones, though not all of them. In the table there are about 99,000 clones, around nine tenths of which are singletons. The sample in question was peripheral blood, obtained on day 0 of AZD1222 vaccination. These receptors were taken from an adult in good health. Both conserved end residues are part of each CDR3. D genes are given only for firm matches. For some rows the clone size is stated as once, few or many, or as a class when expanded; others skip it.

j_call d_call clone_size v_call cdr3_length cdr3_aa cdr3_nt
TRBJ1-2 NA NA TRBV4-1 15 CASSQEPGNDYGYTF TGCGCCAGCAGCCAAGAGCCAGGGAACGACTATGGCTACACCTTC
TRBJ2-1 TRBD2 many TRBV19 15 CASSLGLALSIEQFF TGTGCCAGTAGTCTAGGACTAGCGCTTAGCATTGAGCAGTTCTTC
TRBJ1-2 NA NA TRBV6-5 12 CASMDFIYGYTF TGTGCCAGCATGGACTTCATCTATGGCTACACCTTC
TRBJ1-1 NA once TRBV7-3 13 CASSADWNTEAFF TGTGCCAGCAGCGCGGACTGGAACACTGAAGCTTTCTTT
TRBJ2-1 NA once TRBV7-9 15 CASSLNGALVGEQFF TGTGCCAGCAGCTTAAACGGGGCCCTCGTAGGTGAGCAGTTCTTC
TRBJ2-1 TRBD2 NA TRBV18 13 CASSLAGLNEQFF TGTGCCAGCTCACTAGCGGGACTCAATGAGCAGTTCTTC
TRBJ2-1 NA few TRBV12-3/TRBV12-4 10 CASGVVEQFF TGTGCCAGCGGAGTAGTGGAGCAGTTCTTC
TRBJ1-1 NA NA TRBV4-1 11 CASSTDSEAFF TGCGCCAGCAGCACAGATTCTGAAGCTTTCTTT
TRBJ2-1 NA NA TRBV24-1 15 CATSDPEGGWNEQFF TGTGCCACCAGTGATCCAGAGGGTGGGTGGAATGAGCAGTTCTTC
TRBJ1-1 NA NA TRBV11-3 13 CASSFGRLGEAFF TGTGCCAGCAGCTTTGGCAGGCTAGGTGAAGCTTTCTTT
TRBJ2-1 NA NA TRBV24-1 11 CATSDVNEQFF TGTGCCACCAGTGACGTCAATGAGCAGTTCTTC
TRBJ2-3 TRBD2 NA TRBV19 16 CATRRGGVMGTDTQYF TGTGCCACCCGCCGGGGGGGAGTGATGGGCACAGATACGCAGTATTTT
TRBJ1-3 NA few TRBV4-2 17 CASSQDRGSDTGNTIYF TGTGCCAGCAGCCAAGACCGGGGTTCGGACACTGGAAACACCATATATTTT
TRBJ2-1 TRBD1 NA TRBV29-1 16 CSVVGGQGLSYNEQFF TGCAGCGTCGTTGGAGGACAGGGGTTGTCCTACAATGAGCAGTTCTTC
TRBJ1-2 TRBD1 NA TRBV5-5 16 CASNRDRGSVYYGYTF TGTGCCAGCAACCGGGACAGGGGATCGGTTTACTATGGCTACACCTTC
TRBJ2-3 TRBD1 NA TRBV10-3 15 CAINQGARITDTQYF TGTGCCATCAACCAGGGGGCGCGTATCACAGATACGCAGTATTTT
TRBJ2-2 TRBD2 NA TRBV6-4 16 CASSDGTSRDTGELFF TGTGCCAGCAGCGATGGGACTAGCAGGGACACCGGGGAGCTGTTTTTT
TRBJ1-2 NA NA TRBV20-1 11 CSARQGFGYTF TGCAGTGCTAGACAGGGGTTTGGCTACACCTTC
TRBJ1-2 TRBD1 NA TRBV6-5 15 CASSNDRVASYGYTF TGTGCCAGCAGTAACGACAGGGTGGCCTCCTATGGCTACACCTTC
TRBJ1-4 TRBD1 once TRBV25-1 16 CASSAPTGTGIGKLFF TGTGCCAGCAGTGCCCCCACCGGGACAGGGATAGGAAAACTGTTTTTT
TRBJ1-5 NA NA TRBV7-9 14 CASSLDRVNQPQHF TGTGCCAGCAGCTTAGACAGGGTCAATCAGCCCCAGCATTTT
TRBJ1-2 NA few TRBV12-3/TRBV12-4 12 CASSLGNYGYTF TGTGCCAGCAGTTTGGGTAACTATGGCTACACCTTC
TRBJ1-2 NA NA TRBV19 14 CASSILGVNYGYTF TGTGCCAGTAGTATACTTGGGGTTAACTATGGCTACACCTTC
TRBJ2-3 TRBD2 once TRBV18 21 CASSPLRGLAGGNSRTDTQYF TGTGCCAGCTCACCACTTAGGGGACTAGCGGGAGGGAATTCCCGCACAGATACGCAGTATTTT
TRBJ1-2 NA NA TRBV7-9 14 CASSLSGGIYGYTF TGTGCCAGCAGCTTAAGCGGCGGAATATATGGCTACACCTTC
TRBJ1-6 TRBD1 NA TRBV25-1 14 CASSGETGASPLHF TGTGCCAGCAGTGGGGAGACAGGGGCATCACCCCTCCACTTT
TRBJ2-5 NA NA TRBV7-3 13 CASSPQGGETQYF TGTGCCAGCAGCCCACAGGGTGGAGAGACCCAGTACTTC
TRBJ1-5 NA NA TRBV19 14 CASSTDSFNQPQHF TGTGCCAGTAGTACCGACAGTTTCAATCAGCCCCAGCATTTT
TRBJ1-6 NA NA TRBV3-1/TRBV3-2 15 CASSPAGGNNSPLHF TGTGCCAGCAGCCCGGCGGGAGGGAATAATTCACCCCTCCACTTT
TRBJ2-1 TRBD2 NA TRBV25-1 16 CASSEQRGSSYNEQFF TGTGCCAGCAGTGAGCAGCGGGGGAGCTCCTACAATGAGCAGTTCTTC
TRBJ1-1 NA NA TRBV30 13 CAGHYRENTEAFF TGTGCCGGACACTACAGGGAAAACACTGAAGCTTTCTTT
TRBJ2-1 NA NA TRBV7-9 12 CASSRTENEQFF TGTGCCAGCAGCAGGACAGAGAATGAGCAGTTCTTC
TRBJ2-7 TRBD1 NA TRBV6-1 13 CASRRGQAYEQYF TGTGCCAGCAGGCGAGGACAGGCCTACGAGCAGTACTTC
TRBJ2-5 TRBD2 NA TRBV3-1/TRBV3-2 16 CASSQDILAGEETQYF TGTGCCAGCAGCCAAGATATCCTAGCGGGGGAAGAGACCCAGTACTTC
TRBJ2-6 NA NA TRBV4-3 14 CASSRGPGANVLTF TGCGCCAGCAGCCGGGGGCCTGGGGCCAACGTCCTGACTTTC
TRBJ2-7 NA NA TRBV19 15 CASRSTGTFRFEQYF TGTGCCAGTAGATCGACCGGGACATTTCGTTTCGAGCAGTACTTC
TRBJ2-2 TRBD1 NA TRBV7-2 14 CASTIRQGTGELFF TGTGCCAGCACCATCAGACAGGGGACCGGGGAGCTGTTTTTT
TRBJ1-3 TRBD1 NA TRBV12-5 15 CASGFGRGLGNTIYF TGTGCTAGTGGTTTTGGCAGGGGGCTTGGAAACACCATATATTTT
TRBJ2-7 TRBD2 NA TRBV2 14 CAGGLAVPSYEQYF TGTGCCGGTGGACTAGCGGTCCCTTCCTACGAGCAGTACTTC
TRBJ2-5 NA NA TRBV11-3 14 CASSLRPRGETQYF TGTGCCAGCAGCTTAAGACCGAGGGGGGAGACCCAGTACTTC
TRBJ2-1 NA NA TRBV11-1 12 CASSLGDNEQFF TGTGCCAGCAGCTTGGGTGACAATGAGCAGTTCTTC
TRBJ1-3 NA NA TRBV11-2 15 CASSPNSPFGNTIYF TGTGCCAGCAGCCCAAATTCTCCCTTTGGAAACACCATATATTTT
TRBJ2-7 NA once TRBV10-3 14 CAIRNDWSPYEQYF TGTGCCATCAGGAACGACTGGTCACCCTACGAGCAGTACTTC
TRBJ2-5 TRBD1 few TRBV4-1 14 CASSQPGQGETQYF TGCGCCAGCAGCCAACCTGGACAGGGAGAGACCCAGTACTTC
TRBJ2-3 NA NA TRBV7-2 15 CASRPNRASADTQYF TGTGCCAGCAGACCAAACAGGGCGAGCGCAGATACGCAGTATTTT
TRBJ2-1 NA few TRBV2 11 CASHRVRGKFF TGTGCCAGCCACAGGGTTCGGGGGAAGTTCTTC
TRBJ1-1 NA NA TRBV10-3 14 CAISEGRVSTEAFF TGTGCCATCAGCGAGGGTCGAGTTTCGACTGAAGCTTTCTTT
TRBJ1-5 NA NA TRBV6-5 12 CASSNSNQPQHF TGTGCCAGCAGTAATAGCAATCAGCCCCAGCATTTT
TRBJ1-2 NA NA TRBV3-1/TRBV3-2 15 CASSQDVGRTYGYTF TGTGCCAGCAGCCAAGATGTCGGCAGGACCTATGGCTACACCTTC
TRBJ2-7 TRBD2 few TRBV4-2 14 CASSHRTSGYEQYF TGTGCCAGCAGCCATAGGACTAGCGGCTACGAGCAGTACTTC
TRBJ1-3 NA few TRBV13 15 CASSPYESSGNTIYF TGTGCCAGCAGCCCGTACGAGAGCTCTGGAAACACCATATATTTT
TRBJ1-2 NA NA TRBV25-1 15 CASSENKGGSYGYTF TGTGCCAGCAGTGAAAATAAGGGGGGAAGCTATGGCTACACCTTC
TRBJ2-3 TRBD2 once TRBV20-1 15 CSASIWASGADTQYF TGCAGTGCTAGTATTTGGGCTAGCGGGGCAGATACGCAGTATTTT
TRBJ2-1 TRBD1 NA TRBV19 16 CASIGDRGQSYNEQFF TGTGCCAGTATCGGAGACAGGGGGCAGTCCTACAATGAGCAGTTCTTC
TRBJ2-1 NA NA TRBV29-1 10 CSARINEQFF TGCAGCGCCCGAATCAATGAGCAGTTCTTC